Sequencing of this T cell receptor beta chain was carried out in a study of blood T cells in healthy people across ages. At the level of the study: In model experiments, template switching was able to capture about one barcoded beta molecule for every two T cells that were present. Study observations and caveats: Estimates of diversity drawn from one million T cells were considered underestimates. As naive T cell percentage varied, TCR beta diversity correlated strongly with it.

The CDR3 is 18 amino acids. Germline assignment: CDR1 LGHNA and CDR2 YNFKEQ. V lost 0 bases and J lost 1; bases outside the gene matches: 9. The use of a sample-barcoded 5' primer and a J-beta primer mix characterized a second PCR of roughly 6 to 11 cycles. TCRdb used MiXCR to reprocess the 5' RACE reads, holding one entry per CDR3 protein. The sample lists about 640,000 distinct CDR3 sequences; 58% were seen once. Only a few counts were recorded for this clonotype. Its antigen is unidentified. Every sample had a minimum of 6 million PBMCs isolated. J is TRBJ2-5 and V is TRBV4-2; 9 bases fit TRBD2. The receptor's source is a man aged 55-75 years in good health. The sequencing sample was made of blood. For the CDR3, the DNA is TGTGCCAGCAGCCAAGATATTCGTCGGCGGGGGGGCCAAGAGACCCAGTACTTC. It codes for CASSQDIRRRGGQETQYF.